These 32 T cell receptor beta chains came from one sample sequenced in a study of patients and donors after allogeneic stem cell transplantation. TCRdb ran MiXCR on the RT-PCR reads and lists one entry per CDR3 protein. Among approximately 200,000 distinct CDR3 sequences listed, about 37% were seen once. Material for sequencing was blood, either unsorted or a sorted T cell fraction (not recorded which). Source of these receptors: a human donor who was either an allogeneic HSCT recipient or a stem cell or donor lymphocyte infusion donor (not recorded which). It is not recorded whose cells these are; they may come from a transplant donor.

This chain joins TRBV27 and TRBJ1-3; D remains unclear. CDR3 length: 13 residues. The V end lost 8 bases, the J end lost 4 bases, and 12 bases lay between the germline ends. Germline V lookup: CDR1 MNHEY, CDR2 SMNVEV (reference sequence). The CDR3 DNA reads as TGTGCCAGCGGCCGGGTCCCGGGAAACACCATATATTTT. Protein product: CASGRVPGNTIYF.

The chain carries TRBV6-2 or TRBV6-3 and TRBJ1-3; D remains ambiguous. Germline lookup yields CDR1 MNHEY and CDR2 SVGEGT. The V end was cut by 2 bases, the J end by 0 bases, with 8 bases between. This CDR3 region has 15 residues. In DNA form, the CDR3 reads TGTGCCAGCAGTTACCGCCGACACTCTGGAAACACCATATATTTT. It translates to CASSYRRHSGNTIYF.

The chain couples TRBV12-3 or TRBV12-4 to TRBJ2-2; the D call may be TRBD1 or TRBD2 (5 bases each). This CDR3 comprises 15 residues. V lost 3 bases and J lost 1, with 9 bases in between. This CDR3 reads CASSLWGMNTGELFF. CDR3 DNA sequence: TGTGCCAGCAGTTTGTGGGGGATGAACACCGGGGAGCTGTTTTTT.

A single count supports this clonotype. The V call is TRBV10-3, the J call TRBJ2-1; D is undetermined. Between the trimmed V and J ends, which lost 2 bases and 2 bases, there was a span of 1 base. The CDR3 spans 12 residues. Germline CDR1 ENHRY, CDR2 SYGVKD. DNA for the CDR3: TGTGCCATCAGTGAGCCCTACAATGAGCAGTTCTTC. Protein: CAISEPYNEQFF.

This sequence joins TRBV7-6 and TRBJ2-7, with TRBD1 as a possible D gene (6 bases). Germline assignment: CDR1 SGHVS and CDR2 FNYEAQ. Deletions cut 5 bases from V and 3 bases from J, with 17 bases between. The CDR3 is 15 residues long. The CDR3 sequence is CASSIRSGHNYEQYF. The CDR3 nucleotides read TGTGCCAGCAGCATTAGATCGGGACATAACTACGAGCAGTACTTC.

This clonotype was found a few times. The V gene is TRBV7-2, the J gene TRBJ1-1; the D gene is possibly TRBD1 (5 bases). From germline, CDR1 is SGHTA and CDR2 FQGNSA. This CDR3 is built from 14 residues. Trimming took 5 bases from V and 4 from J, leaving 14 bases between them. Here the CDR3 DNA reads TGTGCCAGCAGCGTGGGACCCTACGGCACTGAAGCTTTCTTT. Its translation: CASSVGPYGTEAFF. The full variable domain, with the rest looked up from reference TRBV7-2 and TRBJ1-1, is GAGVSQSPSNKVTEKGKDVELRCDPISGHTALYWYRQSLGQGLEFLIYFQGNSAPDKSGLPSDRFSAERTGGSVSTLTIQRTQQEDSAVYLCASSVGPYGTEAFFGQGTRLTVV.

J is TRBJ1-5 and V is TRBV12-5; 7 bases agree with TRBD1. CDR1 and CDR2 from the germline V gene are LGHNT and FRNRAP. The length of the CDR3 is 17 residues. The V gene end was trimmed by 1 base and the J gene end by 0 bases; junction bases not matched to a gene: 6. The CDR3 spells CASGLAQGRYSNQPQHF. The CDR3 DNA reads as TGTGCTAGTGGTTTGGCACAGGGGAGATATAGCAATCAGCCCCAGCATTTT.

The table lists this clonotype with a few counts. The rearrangement uses TRBV5-1 and TRBJ1-2; 7 positions match TRBD1. After removal of 4 bases from V and 0 bases from J, the junction contained 12 bases not matched to a gene. The CDR3 consists of 17 residues. Germline CDR1 is SGHRS and CDR2 is YFSETQ. CDR3 sequence: CASSRGQNLTPNYGYTF. CDR3 nucleotides: TGCGCCAGCAGCAGGGGACAGAATCTAACTCCTAACTATGGCTACACCTTC.

In this sample, this clonotype turned up a few times. This chain links TRBV28 with TRBJ1-2; 8 positions agree with TRBD1. This CDR3 region has 15 residues. J was trimmed by 8 bases and V by 1 base; bases with no gene match: 9. CDR1 is MDHEN and CDR2 is SYDVKM in the germline V gene. CDR3 region: CASSLLSGGEGGYTF. CDR3 coding DNA: TGTGCCAGCAGTTTATTGTCAGGGGGCGAAGGGGGCTACACCTTC.

V gene TRBV12-3 or TRBV12-4 combines with J gene TRBJ2-7, with 12 positions matching TRBD1. The J segment lost 7 bases and the V segment lost 6 bases, leaving 4 bases of the junction unmatched. CDR3 length: 13 residues. CDR3 sequence: CASRGQGAGEQYF. The DNA of the CDR3 is TGTGCCAGCAGGGGACAGGGGGCGGGGGAGCAGTACTTC.

This clonotype was seen once. The gene calls are TRBV12-3 or TRBV12-4 and TRBJ2-1; D is ambiguous. The CDR3 is 14 residues long. Trimming pared 7 bases from V and 2 bases from J, leaving 12 bases between. The CDR3 sequence is CASTWRSPYNEQFF. The CDR3 nucleotides read TGTGCCAGCACCTGGCGGTCCCCCTACAATGAGCAGTTCTTC.

The V call is TRBV27, the J call TRBJ1-6, with TRBD1 matching 9 bases. The V segment lost 0 bases and the J segment 7 bases; nucleotides outside the gene matches: 4. In germline, CDR1 is MNHEY, CDR2 SMNVEV (reference sequence). The CDR3 runs to 16 residues. This CDR3 is CASSLSGQGENSPLHF. In DNA, the CDR3 is TGTGCCAGCAGTTTATCGGGACAGGGCGAAAATTCACCCCTCCACTTT.

The chain is built from TRBV7-9 and TRBJ2-1; D is unclear. V dropped 0 bases and J dropped 16 bases, with 10 bases sitting between them. The CDR3 runs to 11 residues. CDR1 is SEHNR and CDR2 is FQNEAQ in the germline V gene (reference sequence). DNA for the CDR3: TGTGCCAGCAGCTTAGCCACGGAATACTTCTTC. This codes for CASSLATEYFF.

V usage is TRBV21-1 and J usage is TRBJ1-5; the DNA was not compared with TRBD1, the D call given in the table. TRBV21-1 is designated a pseudogene. The CDR3 is 13 residues long. DNA for the CDR3: TGTGCCAGCAGCAAAATGGGGGGTCAGCCCCAGCATTTT. Its protein is CASSKMGGQPQHF.

This clonotype appeared once. This chain joins TRBV27 and TRBJ1-2; D is uncertain. Deletions cut 5 bases from V and 0 bases from J, with 7 bases between. The CDR3 runs to 13 residues. Germline CDR1 is MNHEY and CDR2 is SMNVEV (reference sequence). Here the CDR3 reads CASSRVANYGYTF. The DNA of the CDR3 is TGTGCCAGCAGTAGGGTGGCTAACTATGGCTACACCTTC.

The chain uses TRBV5-4 and TRBJ2-2; D may be TRBD1 (6 bases). V dropped 3 bases and J dropped 6 bases, with 15 bases sitting between them. This CDR3 comprises 15 residues. Looked up from germline, CDR1 is SGHNT and CDR2 is YYREEE (reference sequence). The chain's CDR3 is CASSSGHPKSGELFF. The DNA for the CDR3 is TGTGCCAGCAGCTCGGGACACCCCAAGTCCGGGGAGCTGTTTTTT. The full variable domain, rest sourced from reference TRBV5-4 and TRBJ2-2, is ETGVTQSPTHLIKTRGQQVTLRCSSQSGHNTVSWYQQALGQGPQFIFQYYREEENGRGNFPPRFSGLQFPNYSSELNVNALELDDSALYLCASSSGHPKSGELFFGEGSRLTVL.

CDR3 DNA sequence: TGTGCCAGCAGTGGCCTAGAGAGCAATCAGCCCCAGCATTTT. Protein sequence: CASSGLESNQPQHF. The rearrangement joins TRBV2 to TRBJ1-5; no firm D call. Germline CDR1 SNHLY, CDR2 FYNNEI. The length of the CDR3 is 14 residues. V was shortened by 4 bases and J by 1 base, with 8 bases between the two germline ends. The entire variable domain, with the rest obtained from reference TRBV2 and TRBJ1-5, is as follows: EPEVTQTPSHQVTQMGQEVILRCVPISNHLYFYWYRQILGQKVEFLVSFYNNEISEKSEIFDDQFSVERPDGSNFTLKIRSTKLEDSAMYFCASSGLESNQPQHFGDGTRLSIL.

In its sample, this clonotype was seen a few times. This chain connects TRBV5-1 to TRBJ2-3, with 8 bases matching TRBD2. The CDR3 is made up of 14 amino acids. V lost 4 bases to trimming and J lost 6 bases; unmatched junction nucleotides: 7. Germline V gene data show CDR1 as SGHRS and CDR2 as YFSETQ. The CDR3 sequence is CASSTRGGQDTQYF. CDR3 nucleotides: TGCGCCAGCAGCACTCGGGGGGGCCAGGATACGCAGTATTTT.

V is TRBV5-1 and J is TRBJ2-6; 9 nucleotides agree with TRBD1. CDR3 size: 17 residues. Germline V gives CDR1 SGHRS, CDR2 YFSETQ. Trimming removed 4 bases from V and 1 base from J; junction bases left unmatched: 6. DNA of the CDR3: TGCGCCAGCAGCCCCCGGGACAGGGTGTCTGGGGCCAACGTCCTGACTTTC. This sequence encodes CASSPRDRVSGANVLTF.

In its sample, this clonotype was seen a few times. The chain carries TRBV12-3 or TRBV12-4 and TRBJ2-7; D is possibly TRBD2 (5 bases). The CDR3 has 13 amino acids. The V and J ends lost 2 bases and 3 bases respectively, with 8 bases between them. This CDR3 reads CASSLMTNYEQYF. CDR3 bases: TGTGCCAGCAGTTTAATGACTAACTACGAGCAGTACTTC.

The V gene is TRBV5-1, the J gene TRBJ2-7, with D unclear. V was clipped by 7 bases and J by 0 bases, with 14 bases between them. The CDR3 is made up of 14 amino acids. The V gene's germline CDR1 is SGHRS and CDR2 YFSETQ. The CDR3 spells CASSPTTLSYEQYF. The CDR3 DNA reads as TGCGCCAGCTCCCCGACCACCCTCTCCTACGAGCAGTACTTC.

This rearrangement joins TRBV12-3 or TRBV12-4 to TRBJ1-1, with TRBD1 as a possible D gene (6 bases). There are 13 residues in the CDR3. Trimming stripped 3 bases from V and 11 bases from J, with 16 bases between. The CDR3 protein is CASSFGRGGDAFF. The CDR3 bases are TGTGCCAGCAGTTTCGGCAGGGGAGGGGACGCTTTCTTT.

This clonotype showed up just a few times. V is TRBV7-9 and J is TRBJ2-4; TRBD1 matches 10 bases. The CDR3 runs 18 residues. J gave up 2 bases and V 4 bases, and 11 bases lay outside the gene matches. Germline lookup yields CDR1 SEHNR and CDR2 FQNEAQ (reference sequence). In DNA, the CDR3 is TGTGCCAGCAGCTCCACGACCGGGACAGGGGATCCCAAAAACATTCAGTACTTC. Its protein product is CASSSTTGTGDPKNIQYF.

V usage is TRBV2 and J usage is TRBJ2-2; TRBD1 matches at 7 bases. V was pared by 6 bases and J by 0 bases, with 7 bases of the junction left unmatched. CDR1 and CDR2 (germline): SNHLY, FYNNEI. The CDR3 consists of 16 residues. The DNA of the CDR3 is TGTGCCAGCAGGGCACACAGGGGAGCGAACACCGGGGAGCTGTTTTTT. It codes for CASRAHRGANTGELFF.

V and J are TRBV30 and TRBJ2-2; D might be TRBD1 (6 bases). With 2 bases removed from V and 7 bases from J, the gap between germline ends came to 11 bases. The CDR3 has 13 residues. Per germline, CDR1 GTSNPN and CDR2 SVGIG (reference sequence). The CDR3 spells CAWSTGLSGELFF. CDR3 DNA sequence: TGTGCCTGGAGTACAGGGCTTAGCGGGGAGCTGTTTTTT.

This clonotype was recorded a few times. This chain uses TRBV20-1 with TRBJ2-3; D gene unclear. CDR1 and CDR2 from the germline V gene are DFQATT and SNEGSKA (reference sequence). The ends were cut back, 2 bases at V and 0 bases at J, with 12 bases in the middle. This CDR3 comprises 15 residues. Here the CDR3 reads CSARLWVESTDTQYF. The CDR3 DNA is TGCAGTGCTAGACTGTGGGTAGAGAGCACAGATACGCAGTATTTT.

This chain joins TRBV6-2 or TRBV6-3 and TRBJ1-4, with no clear D. This CDR3 spans 13 amino acids. Germline values: CDR1 MNHEY, CDR2 SVGEGT. V lost 6 bases and J lost 4, with 9 bases in between. CDR3: CASRGTGNEKLFF. In DNA, the CDR3 is TGTGCCAGCAGAGGTACGGGTAATGAAAAACTGTTTTTT.

In this sample, this clonotype turned up a few times. The chain is built from TRBV29-1 and TRBJ1-1; D might be TRBD1 (6 bases). V dropped 5 bases and J dropped 1 base, with 14 bases sitting between them. The CDR3 spans 14 residues. Germline loops: CDR1 SQVTM, CDR2 ANQGSEA. CDR3 sequence: CSVRPDRTNTEAFF. The CDR3 nucleotides read TGCAGCGTTAGACCTGACAGGACGAACACTGAAGCTTTCTTT.

The V and J genes are TRBV7-9 and TRBJ1-3; D not resolved. The CDR3 totals 15 residues. V lost 6 bases and J 0 bases, leaving 12 bases between the germline ends. Germline CDR1 SEHNR, CDR2 FQNEAQ (reference sequence). CDR3 coding DNA: TGTGCCAGCAGTGTGACGGCGCACTCTGGAAACACCATATATTTT. This sequence encodes CASSVTAHSGNTIYF.

The chain joins TRBV4-3 to TRBJ1-4; D is possibly TRBD1 (5 bases). Germline V gene sequence: CDR1 LGHNA, CDR2 YSLEER. The V gene lost 3 bases and the J gene lost 0 bases, with 11 bases spanning the gap. The CDR3 totals 16 residues. The CDR3 region is CASSQSPGPTNEKLFF. The CDR3 DNA reads as TGCGCCAGCAGCCAGTCGCCGGGACCAACTAATGAAAAACTGTTTTTT.

This chain links TRBV28 with TRBJ1-4; D gene unclear. V lost 0 bases, J lost 8 bases, and 13 bases lay in between. This CDR3 comprises 15 residues. Germline-derived CDR1 and CDR2 are MDHEN and SYDVKM. The CDR3 DNA is TGTGCCAGCAGTTTATGGGCGGGATCTGGGGAAAAACTGTTTTTT. It is translated as CASSLWAGSGEKLFF.

For the CDR3, the DNA is TGTGCCAGCAGTTTCGGGTGGGGAAACACCATATATTTT. Translated: CASSFGWGNTIYF. V gene TRBV28 combines with J gene TRBJ1-3; D unresolved. Germline lookup yields CDR1 MDHEN and CDR2 SYDVKM. The germline V and J ends were trimmed by 3 bases and 4 bases, with 7 bases remaining between them. The CDR3 covers 13 residues.